One sample yielded the 6 T cell receptor beta chains listed below, sequenced in a study of vaccination and CD4 T cells after COVID-19. Once obtained from cultured CD4+ T cells, the DNA was sequenced using the Oncomine TCR Beta short-read assay. TCRdb called the PCR reads again in MiXCR, with one record for every CDR3 protein. The repertoire consists of roughly 10,000 distinct CDR3 sequences, with 51% occurring once and the leading ten covering about 40%. Treatment in this sample: 10-day PBMC culture with coronavirus spike peptide pools or control peptides (ViraFEST assay). These receptors have no known antigen. Sequenced sample: CD4+ T cells from blood, cultured in vitro. These receptor sequences come from a human donor who had recovered from COVID-19.

CDR3 nucleotide sequence: TGTGCCACCAGTGATTTTGACAGAGCGTATGGCTACACCTTC. Protein product: CATSDFDRAYGYTF. The V call is TRBV24-1, the J call TRBJ1-2; D may be TRBD1 (5 bases). The CDR3 has 14 amino acids. Germline CDR1 KGHDR, CDR2 SFDVKD. Trimming shortened V by 1 base and J by 5 bases, and 10 bases separated the two germline ends.

The J gene is TRBJ2-2, the V gene TRBV27, with D possibly being TRBD2 (5 bases). Germline V gene sequence: CDR1 MNHEY, CDR2 SMNVEV (reference sequence). This CDR3 has 14 residues. V lost 6 bases and J 5 bases, leaving 13 bases between the germline ends. The CDR3 nucleotides are TGTGCCAGCAGGGGAGAAGCGGAGACCGGGGAGCTGTTTTTT. Its translation is CASRGEAETGELFF.

The V and J genes are TRBV5-4 and TRBJ2-6; D remains ambiguous. The V end was cut by 5 bases, the J end by 0 bases, with 18 bases between. Looked up from germline, CDR1 is SGHNT and CDR2 is YYREEE (reference sequence). The CDR3 is 18 amino acids. The CDR3 bases are TGTGCCAGCAGTCGTGAGTCCAGACGCTTCTCTGGGGCCAACGTCCTGACTTTC. Amino acid sequence: CASSRESRRFSGANVLTF.

This clonotype was counted only a few times. The CDR3 region is CASRQSGNNYGYTF. DNA of the CDR3: TGTGCCAGCAGACAGAGCGGGAATAACTATGGCTACACCTTC. V is TRBV7-2 and J is TRBJ1-2; unclear D gene. Germline-derived CDR1 and CDR2 are SGHTA and FQGNSA. There are 14 residues in the CDR3. V was trimmed by 6 bases and J by 1 base, leaving 12 bases between them.

This clonotype was counted only a few times. The V gene is TRBV19, the J gene TRBJ1-2; D uncertain. The CDR3 runs 16 residues. V lost 4 bases, J lost 2 bases, and 17 bases lay in between. CDR1 LNHDA and CDR2 SQIVND come from the germline V gene (reference sequence). As DNA, the CDR3 is TGTGCCAGTAGTAAAGGCGCCCAGTGGCAGAACTATGGCTACACCTTC. This translates into CASSKGAQWQNYGYTF.

This clonotype was recorded only once. CDR3 protein: CASFALGGSNEKLFF. CDR3 nucleotide sequence: TGTGCCAGTTTCGCATTGGGCGGCAGTAATGAAAAACTGTTTTTT. V and J are TRBV5-4 and TRBJ1-4, with no clear D. CDR3 length: 15 residues. V lost 8 bases and J 4 bases, leaving 18 bases between the germline ends. Germline values: CDR1 SGHNT, CDR2 YYREEE (reference sequence).